This TCR beta chain was captured by sequencing in a study of tumor-infiltrating lymphocytes in glioblastoma multiforme. Multiple V-beta primers and a C-beta primer amplified TCRB from RNA. TCRdb fed the multiplex PCR reads into MiXCR, producing one record per CDR3 protein. This repertoire shows some 15,000 distinct CDR3 sequences, 60% to 75% found once; its top ten account for over 35%. Concerning this clonotype: Its antigen remains unidentified.

Study observations and caveats: Clone frequencies may be distorted by unequal TCR transcripts per cell.

Trimming stripped 7 bases from V and 7 bases from J, with 15 bases between. The CDR3 length is 12 residues. The germline CDR1 and CDR2 sequences are GTSNPN and SVGIG (reference sequence). The rearrangement joins TRBV30 to TRBJ2-3; TRBD1 or TRBD2 may be the D gene (6 bases each). Sequencing was done on a sample of brain tumor tissue. The sequence was obtained from a male donor with glioblastoma. For the CDR3, the DNA is TGTGCCTTCTCTTCGGGGGCTTATACGCAGTATTTT. Its protein is CAFSSGAYTQYF.